The clone carrying this T cell receptor (beta chain) qualifies as medium-sized. The antigen is unknown. This CDR3 comprises 16 residues. Germline V gene data show CDR1 as MDHEN and CDR2 as SYDVKM. Losses at the gene ends were 5 bases for V and 4 bases for J; bases not matched to a gene: 9. The sample belongs to a study of metastatic and nonmetastatic thyroid tumors. Study-wide context: Peripheral blood and tumor or nodule samples from malignant and benign thyroid patients were compared. Study-wide results and limits: Malignant thyroid tumors reportedly had TCR beta diversity that was significantly higher than in benign nodules, in blood and tumor.

All patients were untreated before thyroid surgery. How the authors handled the data: The distant-metastasis classifier for papillary thyroid cancer was built from CDR3 differences across clinicopathological groups. MiXCR re-clonotyped the PCR reads for TCRdb. What appears here as the V and J calls and clone size reflects TCRdb's work, not the paper's. The repertoire holds around 13,000 clones, around 10% seen once, with about 31% in the top ten. The source of this sequence is a female donor with papillary thyroid cancer or a benign thyroid nodule (not recorded which). Some clones in this sample may be carry-over from other donors' samples. Source material: blood. The chain links TRBV28 to TRBJ1-5; 9 nucleotides agree with TRBD1. CDR3 DNA: TGTGCCAGCAGTGAGGGACAGGGAATGAGGAATCAGCCCCAGCATTTT. Translated, it gives CASSEGQGMRNQPQHF.